The rows below give T cell receptor beta chains drawn from one sample of a study of shared clonotypes between healthy human individuals. The method was immunoSEQ multiplex PCR; TCRdb's version includes in-frame clones alone and lacks a portion of them. The sample lists about 1.9 million clones; just over 90% were seen once. The specimen sequenced was naive CD8+ T cells from PBMCs. The receptors were gathered from a man between 18 and 29 years old in good health. Some clones in this sample may be carry-over from other donors' samples. CDR3s include the opening cysteine and the closing phenylalanine or tryptophan. Each record gives: V gene, J gene, D gene, clone size, CDR3 protein, CDR3 DNA. D genes are given only for firm matches. Size is omitted from some rows. Given values are once, few, many or a class for expanded clones.

V: TRBV6-1
J: TRBJ2-2
D: -
size: -
CDR3: CASSEDRLGGANTGELFF
DNA: TGTGCCAGCAGTGAAGATCGGTTAGGGGGAGCGAACACCGGGGAGCTGTTTTTT

V: TRBV6-1
J: TRBJ2-1
D: -
size: -
CDR3: CASSEVSSPRRGNEQFF
DNA: TGTGCCAGCAGTGAAGTTTCTAGCCCCCGTAGGGGCAATGAGCAGTTCTTC

V: TRBV13
J: TRBJ1-1
D: TRBD1
size: -
CDR3: CASSRDRRGTEAFF
DNA: TGTGCCAGCAGCCGGGACAGGCGAGGGACTGAAGCTTTCTTT

V: TRBV28
J: TRBJ2-7
D: -
size: -
CDR3: CASSFGPGAGVYEQYF
DNA: TGTGCCAGCAGTTTTGGCCCCGGGGCAGGTGTATACGAGCAGTACTTC

V: TRBV6-1
J: TRBJ2-3
D: TRBD2
size: -
CDR3: CASSEWSSGRPTDTQYF
DNA: TGTGCCAGCAGTGAATGGTCTAGCGGGAGACCCACAGATACGCAGTATTTT

V: TRBV4-3
J: TRBJ2-7
D: -
size: once
CDR3: CASSLGLPDSYEQYF
DNA: TGCGCCAGCAGCCTTGGGCTCCCTGATTCCTACGAGCAGTACTTC

V: TRBV13
J: TRBJ2-7
D: -
size: -
CDR3: CASSFFRSEQYF
DNA: TGTGCCAGCAGCTTTTTTAGAAGCGAGCAGTACTTC

V: TRBV19
J: TRBJ1-5
D: TRBD1
size: few
CDR3: CASSVRDRNQPQHF
DNA: TGTGCCAGTAGTGTCCGGGACAGAAATCAGCCCCAGCATTTT

V: TRBV28
J: TRBJ2-7
D: -
size: -
CDR3: CASSLGGRQYF
DNA: TGTGCCAGCAGTTTGGGGGGCAGGCAGTACTTC

V: TRBV27
J: TRBJ1-3
D: -
size: -
CDR3: CASSLGRTGNTIYF
DNA: TGTGCCAGCAGTTTGGGCAGAACTGGAAACACCATATATTTT

V: TRBV6-5
J: TRBJ2-7
D: -
size: -
CDR3: CASSYADKGEQYF
DNA: TGTGCCAGCAGTTACGCGGACAAGGGCGAGCAGTACTTC

V: TRBV10-3
J: TRBJ2-7
D: TRBD2
size: -
CDR3: CATATGLADYEQYF
DNA: TGTGCCACCGCCACGGGGCTAGCGGACTACGAGCAGTACTTC

V: TRBV9
J: TRBJ2-1
D: -
size: -
CDR3: CASSGTANEQFF
DNA: TGTGCCAGCAGCGGTACGGCCAATGAGCAGTTCTTC